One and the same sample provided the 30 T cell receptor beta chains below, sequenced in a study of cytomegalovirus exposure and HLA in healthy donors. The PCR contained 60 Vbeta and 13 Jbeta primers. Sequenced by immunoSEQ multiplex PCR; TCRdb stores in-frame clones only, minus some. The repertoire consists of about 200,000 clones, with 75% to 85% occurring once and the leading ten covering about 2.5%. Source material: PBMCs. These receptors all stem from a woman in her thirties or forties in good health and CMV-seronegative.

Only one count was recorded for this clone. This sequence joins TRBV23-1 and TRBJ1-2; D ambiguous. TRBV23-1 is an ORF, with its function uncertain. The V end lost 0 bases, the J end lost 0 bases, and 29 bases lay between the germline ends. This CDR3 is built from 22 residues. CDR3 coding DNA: TGCGCCAGCAGTCAATCCTTGCGACATTCTCGGCAGATAGCGAAACCTAACTATGGCTACACCTTC. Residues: CASSQSLRHSRQIAKPNYGYTF.

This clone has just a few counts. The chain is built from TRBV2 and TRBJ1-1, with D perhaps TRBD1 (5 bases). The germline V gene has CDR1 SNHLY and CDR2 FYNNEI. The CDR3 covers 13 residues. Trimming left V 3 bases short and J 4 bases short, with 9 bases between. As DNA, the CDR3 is TGTGCCAGCAGTGAGGTTAGGGGCACTGAAGCTTTCTTT. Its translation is CASSEVRGTEAFF. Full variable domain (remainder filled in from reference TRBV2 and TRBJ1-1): EPEVTQTPSHQVTQMGQEVILRCVPISNHLYFYWYRQILGQKVEFLVSFYNNEISEKSEIFDDQFSVERPDGSNFTLKIRSTKLEDSAMYFCASSEVRGTEAFFGQGTRLTVV.

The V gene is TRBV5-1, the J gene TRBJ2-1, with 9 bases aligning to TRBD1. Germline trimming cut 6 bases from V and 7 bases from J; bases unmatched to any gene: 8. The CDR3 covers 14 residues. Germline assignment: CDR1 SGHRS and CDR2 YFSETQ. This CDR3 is CASTGTGLQNEQFF. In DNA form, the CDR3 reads TGCGCCAGCACCGGGACAGGGTTACAGAATGAGCAGTTCTTC.

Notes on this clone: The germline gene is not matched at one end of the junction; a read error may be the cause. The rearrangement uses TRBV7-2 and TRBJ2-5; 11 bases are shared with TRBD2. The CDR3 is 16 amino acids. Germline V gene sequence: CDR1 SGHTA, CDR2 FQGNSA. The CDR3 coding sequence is TGTGCCAGCAGCGTAGCGGGGGGGAGGCCCAAAGAGACCCAGTACTTC. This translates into CASSVAGGRPKETQYF. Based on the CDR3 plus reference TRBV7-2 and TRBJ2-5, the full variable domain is GAGVSQSPSNKVTEKGKDVELRCDPISGHTALYWYRQSLGQGLEFLIYFQGNSAPDKSGLPSDRFSAERTGGSVSTLTIQRTQQEDSAVYLCASSVAGGRPKETQYFGPGTRLLVL.

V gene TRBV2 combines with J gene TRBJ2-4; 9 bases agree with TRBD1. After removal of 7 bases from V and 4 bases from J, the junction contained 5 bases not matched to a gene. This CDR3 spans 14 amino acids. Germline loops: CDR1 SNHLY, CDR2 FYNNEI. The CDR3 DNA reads TGTGCCAGCAACTTGGACAGGGGAAAAAACATTCAGTACTTC. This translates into CASNLDRGKNIQYF.

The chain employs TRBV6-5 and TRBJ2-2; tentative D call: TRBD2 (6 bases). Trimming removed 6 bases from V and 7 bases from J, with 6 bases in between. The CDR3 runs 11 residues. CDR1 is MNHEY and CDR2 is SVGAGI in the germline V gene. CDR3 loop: CASRGGGELFF. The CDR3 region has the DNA TGTGCCAGCAGGGGGGGCGGGGAGCTGTTTTTT.

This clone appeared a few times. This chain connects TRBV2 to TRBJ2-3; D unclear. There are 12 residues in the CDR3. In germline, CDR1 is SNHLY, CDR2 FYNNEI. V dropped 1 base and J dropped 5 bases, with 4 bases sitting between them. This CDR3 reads CASSEEQDTQYF. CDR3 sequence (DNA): TGTGCCAGCAGTGAAGAACAAGATACGCAGTATTTT.

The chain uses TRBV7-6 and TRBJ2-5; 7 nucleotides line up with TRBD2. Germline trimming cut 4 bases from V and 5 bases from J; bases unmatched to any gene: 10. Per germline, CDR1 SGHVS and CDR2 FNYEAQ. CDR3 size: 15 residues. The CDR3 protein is CASSSTRGVGETQYF. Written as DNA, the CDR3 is TGTGCCAGCAGCTCAACTCGGGGGGTCGGGGAGACCCAGTACTTC.

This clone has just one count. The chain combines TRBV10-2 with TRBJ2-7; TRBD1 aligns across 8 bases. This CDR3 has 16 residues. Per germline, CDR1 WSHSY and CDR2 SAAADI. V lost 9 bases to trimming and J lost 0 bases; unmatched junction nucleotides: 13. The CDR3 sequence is CASTKSTGGSSYEQYF. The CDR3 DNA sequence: TGCGCCAGTACTAAGTCTACAGGGGGTAGCTCCTACGAGCAGTACTTC.

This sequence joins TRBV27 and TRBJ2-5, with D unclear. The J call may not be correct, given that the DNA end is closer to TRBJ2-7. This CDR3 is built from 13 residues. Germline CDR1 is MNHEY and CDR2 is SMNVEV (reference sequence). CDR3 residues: CASSPSESYEQYF. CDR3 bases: TGTGCCAGCAGTCCCAGCGAATCCTACGAGCAGTACTTC.

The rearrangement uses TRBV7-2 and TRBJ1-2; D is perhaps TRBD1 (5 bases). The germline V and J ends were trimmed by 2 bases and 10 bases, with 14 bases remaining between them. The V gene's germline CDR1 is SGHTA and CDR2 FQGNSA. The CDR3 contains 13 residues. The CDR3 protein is CASSLTQGTDYTF. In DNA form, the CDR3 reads TGTGCCAGCAGCTTAACTCAGGGAACAGACTACACCTTC.

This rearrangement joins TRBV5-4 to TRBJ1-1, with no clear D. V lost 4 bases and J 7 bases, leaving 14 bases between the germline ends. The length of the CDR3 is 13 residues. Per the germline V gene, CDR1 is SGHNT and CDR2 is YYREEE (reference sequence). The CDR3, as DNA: TGTGCCAGCAGCAGCGGACGGCGCGATGAAGCTTTCTTT. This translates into CASSSGRRDEAFF.

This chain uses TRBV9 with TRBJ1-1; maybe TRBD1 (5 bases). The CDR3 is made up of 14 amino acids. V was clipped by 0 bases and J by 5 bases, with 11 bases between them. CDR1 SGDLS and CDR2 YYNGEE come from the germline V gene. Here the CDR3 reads CASSVGGEDTEAFF. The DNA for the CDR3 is TGTGCCAGCAGCGTAGGGGGGGAGGATACTGAAGCTTTCTTT.

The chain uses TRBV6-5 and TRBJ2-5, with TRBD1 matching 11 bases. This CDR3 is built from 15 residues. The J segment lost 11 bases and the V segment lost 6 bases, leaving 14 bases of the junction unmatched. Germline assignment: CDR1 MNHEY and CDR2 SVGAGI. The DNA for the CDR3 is TGTGCCAGCAGGCCCCCCGGGACAGGGGGGTGGGAGCAGTACTTC. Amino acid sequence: CASRPPGTGGWEQYF.

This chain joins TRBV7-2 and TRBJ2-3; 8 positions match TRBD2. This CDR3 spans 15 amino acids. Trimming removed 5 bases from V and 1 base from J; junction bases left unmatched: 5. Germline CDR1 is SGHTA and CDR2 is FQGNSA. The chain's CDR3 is CASSPLLAGTDTQYF. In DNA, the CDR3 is TGTGCCAGCAGCCCATTACTAGCGGGCACAGATACGCAGTATTTT. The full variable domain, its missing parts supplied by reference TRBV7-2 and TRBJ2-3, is GAGVSQSPSNKVTEKGKDVELRCDPISGHTALYWYRQSLGQGLEFLIYFQGNSAPDKSGLPSDRFSAERTGGSVSTLTIQRTQQEDSAVYLCASSPLLAGTDTQYFGPGTRLTVL.

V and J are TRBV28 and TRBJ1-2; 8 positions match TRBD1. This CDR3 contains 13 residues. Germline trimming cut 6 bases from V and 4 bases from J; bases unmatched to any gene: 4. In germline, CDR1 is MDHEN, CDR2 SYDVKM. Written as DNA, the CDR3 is TGTGCCAGCAGCCGGGACAGGCCCTATGGCTACACCTTC. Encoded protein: CASSRDRPYGYTF.

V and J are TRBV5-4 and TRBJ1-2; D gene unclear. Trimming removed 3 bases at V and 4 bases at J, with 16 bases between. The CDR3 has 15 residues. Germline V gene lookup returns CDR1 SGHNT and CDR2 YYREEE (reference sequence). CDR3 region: CASSSVTTPLYGYTF. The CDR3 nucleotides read TGTGCCAGCAGCTCCGTTACAACGCCTCTCTATGGCTACACCTTC.

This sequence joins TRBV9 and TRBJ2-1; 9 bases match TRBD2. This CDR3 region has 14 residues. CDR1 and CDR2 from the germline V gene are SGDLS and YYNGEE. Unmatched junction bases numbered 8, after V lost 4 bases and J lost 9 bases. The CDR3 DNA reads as TGTGCCAGCAGCTTTGTAGCGGGAGATGCTGAGCAGTTCTTC. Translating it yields CASSFVAGDAEQFF.

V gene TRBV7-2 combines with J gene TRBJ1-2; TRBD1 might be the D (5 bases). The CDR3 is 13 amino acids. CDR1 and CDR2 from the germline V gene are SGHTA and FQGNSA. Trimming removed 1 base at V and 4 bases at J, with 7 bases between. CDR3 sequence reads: CASSLGQIYGYTF. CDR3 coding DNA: TGTGCCAGCAGCTTAGGACAGATCTATGGCTACACCTTC.

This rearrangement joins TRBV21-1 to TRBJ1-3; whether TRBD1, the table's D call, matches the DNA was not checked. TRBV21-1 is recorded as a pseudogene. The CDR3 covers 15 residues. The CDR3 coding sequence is TGTGCCAGCAGCAAGAACAGGGGGCAAGGAAACACCATATATTTT. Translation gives CASSKNRGQGNTIYF.

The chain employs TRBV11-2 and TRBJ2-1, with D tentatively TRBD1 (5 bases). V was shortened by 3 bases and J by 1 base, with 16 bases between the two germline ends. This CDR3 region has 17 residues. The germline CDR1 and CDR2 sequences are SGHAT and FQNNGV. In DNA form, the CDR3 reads TGTGCCAGCAGCTTTCTATCGACAGCAGGGTCCTACAATGAGCAGTTCTTC. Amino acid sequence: CASSFLSTAGSYNEQFF.

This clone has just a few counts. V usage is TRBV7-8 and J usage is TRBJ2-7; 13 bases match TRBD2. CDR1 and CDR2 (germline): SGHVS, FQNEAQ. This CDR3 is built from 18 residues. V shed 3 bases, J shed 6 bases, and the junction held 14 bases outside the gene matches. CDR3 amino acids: CASSLRQPLLAGGGEQYF. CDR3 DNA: TGTGCCAGCAGCTTGCGACAACCCCTACTAGCGGGAGGGGGCGAGCAGTACTTC.

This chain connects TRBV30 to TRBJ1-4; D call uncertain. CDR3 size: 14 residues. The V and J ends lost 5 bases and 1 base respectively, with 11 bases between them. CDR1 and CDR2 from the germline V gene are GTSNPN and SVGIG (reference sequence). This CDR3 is CAWSEGGTNEKLFF. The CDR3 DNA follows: TGTGCCTGGTCTGAGGGAGGAACTAATGAAAAACTGTTTTTT.

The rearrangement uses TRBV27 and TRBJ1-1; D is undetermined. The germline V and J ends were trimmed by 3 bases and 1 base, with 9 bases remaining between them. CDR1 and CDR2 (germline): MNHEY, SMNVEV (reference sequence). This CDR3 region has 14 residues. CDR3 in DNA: TGTGCCAGCAGTTTCCGCGCAGGGAACACTGAAGCTTTCTTT. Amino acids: CASSFRAGNTEAFF.

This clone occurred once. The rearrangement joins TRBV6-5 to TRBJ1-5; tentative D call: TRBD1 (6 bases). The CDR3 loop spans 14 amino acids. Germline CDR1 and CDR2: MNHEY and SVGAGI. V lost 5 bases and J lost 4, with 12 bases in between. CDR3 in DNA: TGTGCCAGCAGTGCCTCCAGGGGTAATCAGCCCCAGCATTTT. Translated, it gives CASSASRGNQPQHF.

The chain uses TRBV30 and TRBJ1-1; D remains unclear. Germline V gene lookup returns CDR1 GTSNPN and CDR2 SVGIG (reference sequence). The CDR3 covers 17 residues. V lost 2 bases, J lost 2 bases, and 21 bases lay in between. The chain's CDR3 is CAWSSIRVVGDNTEAFF. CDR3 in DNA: TGTGCCTGGAGTTCCATCCGAGTGGTCGGGGATAACACTGAAGCTTTCTTT.

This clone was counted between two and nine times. CDR3 nucleotide sequence: TGCGCCAGCAGCTTAGGGACATTTTTCTCTGGAAACACCATATATTTT. Protein: CASSLGTFFSGNTIYF. The genes are TRBV5-1 and TRBJ1-3, with a possible D match to TRBD1 (6 bases). Germline V gene data show CDR1 as SGHRS and CDR2 as YFSETQ. V gave up 2 bases and J gave up 0 bases, with 12 bases separating them. The CDR3 runs to 16 residues.

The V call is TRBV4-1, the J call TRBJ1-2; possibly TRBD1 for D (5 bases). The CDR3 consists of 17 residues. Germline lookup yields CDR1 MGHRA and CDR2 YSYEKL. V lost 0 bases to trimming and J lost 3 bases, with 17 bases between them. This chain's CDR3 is CASSQEIWRGVDYGYTF. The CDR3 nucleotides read TGCGCCAGCAGCCAAGAAATCTGGAGGGGAGTCGACTATGGCTACACCTTC.

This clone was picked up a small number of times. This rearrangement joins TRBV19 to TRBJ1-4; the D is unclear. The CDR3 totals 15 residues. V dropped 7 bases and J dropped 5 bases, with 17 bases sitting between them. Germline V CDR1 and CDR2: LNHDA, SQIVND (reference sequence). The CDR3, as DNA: TGTGCCAGTAACCGTTACAGAGAGCAAAATGAAAAACTGTTTTTT. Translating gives CASNRYREQNEKLFF.

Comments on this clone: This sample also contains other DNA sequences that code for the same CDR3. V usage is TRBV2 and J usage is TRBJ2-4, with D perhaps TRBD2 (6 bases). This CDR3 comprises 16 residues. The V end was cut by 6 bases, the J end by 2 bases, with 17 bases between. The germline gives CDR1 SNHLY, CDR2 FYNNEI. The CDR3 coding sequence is TGTGCCAGCAGCCTCGGACTGGCGGGACCCAAAAACATTCAGTACTTC. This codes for CASSLGLAGPKNIQYF.